This T cell receptor (beta chain) originates from a study of CD8+CD57+ T cells in acquired aplastic anemia. Study in general: CD4+ and CD8+ cells, once sorted, gave DNA averaging approximately 3.4 ug.

TCR beta VDJ and CDR3 were profiled, and genomic DNA was the template. MiXCR, applied by TCRdb to the reads, yields one record per CDR3 protein. The sample records 75,000 to 100,000 distinct CDR3 sequences, about 63% being singletons. Sequencing involved patients with CD8+CD57+ cell expansion previously shown by flow cytometry. The CDR3 consists of 13 residues. Germline loops: CDR1 SGHTA, CDR2 FQGNSA. Turning to this clonotype: One junction end does not reproduce the germline sequence, and a read error may be involved.

Sequencing input: sorted CD4+, CD8+, or CD8+CD57+ T cells (not recorded which) from PBMCs. This chain links TRBV7-2 with TRBJ2-5; D perhaps matches TRBD2 (7 bases). This TCR was sampled from a human donor with aplastic anemia. DNA of the CDR3: TGCGCCAGCAGCCCCGGGGGGCACGAGACCCAGTACTTC. Its translation is CASSPGGHETQYF.